This T cell receptor (beta chain) was recorded in a study of vaccination and CD4 T cells after COVID-19. Study context: Either the Pfizer-BioNTech BNT162b2 or Moderna mRNA-1273 vaccine was given as two doses. Cultures that served as controls received a CEFX pool, an HIV-1 Nef pool, or no peptide.

Treatment defined: roughly ten-day PBMC culture with coronavirus spike peptide pools or control peptides (ViraFEST assay). Peptide pools at roughly 10 ug/ml, together with 10 IU/ml IL-2, were added to cultures of 2 million to 2.5 million PBMCs per well. Negative selection purified CD4+ T cells after 10 days of culture. Cultured CD4+ T cell DNA underwent sequencing with the Oncomine TCR Beta short-read assay. TCRdb independently ran MiXCR on the PCR reads; one entry per CDR3 protein. The repertoire includes around 14,000 distinct CDR3 sequences, 20% to 25% of them detected once, and about 16% sits in the top ten. This CDR3 has 13 amino acids. The germline V gene has CDR1 MGHRA and CDR2 YSYEKL. Trimming took off 2 bases at V and 5 bases at J, with 9 bases between the two ends. Details on this clonotype: Its matching antigen is unknown.

The rearrangement uses TRBV4-1 and TRBJ2-5; D gene uncertain. The source is a human donor with COVID-19. Sequences were obtained from cultured CD4+ T cells from blood. The CDR3 region is CASSQSQDETQYF. As DNA, the CDR3 is TGCGCCAGCAGCCAAAGCCAGGACGAGACCCAGTACTTC.